This T cell receptor beta chain was captured in a study of technical replicates of blood from a few donors. This CDR3 comprises 13 residues. J gave up 3 bases and V 6 bases, and 4 bases lay outside the gene matches. From germline, CDR1 is MNHEY and CDR2 SMNVEV (reference sequence). Using immunoSEQ multiplex PCR, the repertoire was profiled, and TCRdb retains in-frame clones only, with some absent. The sample records around 79,000 clones, around 94% being singletons. The sequence came from a human donor in good health. Sequenced: T cells isolated from PBMCs. This sequence joins TRBV27 and TRBJ2-7; 8 nucleotides match TRBD1. CDR3: CASSPGTGYEQYF. CDR3 sequence (DNA): TGTGCCAGCAGCCCCGGGACAGGCTACGAGCAGTACTTC.